A selection of T cell receptor beta chains follows, all from one sample in a study of CD8 T cells in Susac syndrome. TCRdb recomputed calls from the immunoSEQ multiplex PCR reads with MiXCR, one row per CDR3 protein. The sample gives 85,000 to 130,000 distinct CDR3 sequences, roughly 95% of which show up once; around 0.41% is in the top ten. The sequenced sample consisted of CD8+ T cells from PBMCs. All receptors come from a human donor with Susac syndrome. Both conserved end residues are part of each CDR3. D genes are given only for firm matches. Clone size, where shown, is once, few, many, or a class for clones that have expanded.

CASSLTGTSNEQFF	TGTGCCAGCAGTTTAACCGGGACTAGCAATGAGCAGTTCTTC	TRBV27	TRBJ2-1	NA	TRBD2
CASSVEREETQYF	TGTGCCAGCAGCGTAGAGCGGGAAGAGACCCAGTACTTC	TRBV9	TRBJ2-5	NA	NA
CATSPSTEAFF	TGTGCCACCTCACCATCAACTGAAGCTTTCTTT	TRBV6-2/TRBV6-3	TRBJ1-1	once	NA
CASSLSPPTSWDQETQYF	TGTGCCAGCAGTTTATCACCTCCGACTAGCTGGGATCAAGAGACCCAGTACTTC	TRBV27	TRBJ2-5	NA	TRBD2
CASKGYGTDTQYF	TGTGCCAGCAAGGGGTACGGCACAGATACGCAGTATTTT	TRBV7-3	TRBJ2-3	NA	NA
CASSLQRGGWDNEQFF	TGTGCCAGCAGCTTACAGCGGGGGGGCTGGGATAATGAGCAGTTCTTC	TRBV11-2	TRBJ2-1	NA	TRBD2
CASSVDGGVSYEQYF	TGTGCCAGCAGCGTAGATGGGGGGGTCTCCTACGAGCAGTACTTC	TRBV9	TRBJ2-7	NA	TRBD2
CASSSRESSYEQYF	TGTGCCAGCAGCTCTAGGGAAAGCTCCTACGAGCAGTACTTC	TRBV13	TRBJ2-7	NA	NA
CASSPRWVAETQYF	TGTGCCAGCAGCCCCCGGTGGGTGGCAGAGACCCAGTACTTC	TRBV5-8	TRBJ2-5	NA	NA
CASSPRGRGNTEAFF	TGTGCCAGCAGCCCCCGGGGCAGGGGGAACACTGAAGCTTTCTTT	TRBV27	TRBJ1-1	NA	NA
CASSPSDRGNQPQHF	TGTGCCAGCAGCCCCTCCGACAGGGGCAATCAGCCCCAGCATTTT	TRBV6-5	TRBJ1-5	NA	TRBD1
CASSSGRDYNEQFF	TGCGCCAGCAGTTCGGGAAGAGATTACAATGAGCAGTTCTTC	TRBV10-1	TRBJ2-1	NA	NA
CASSLGNYGYTF	TGTGCCAGCAGTTTAGGCAACTATGGCTACACCTTC	TRBV12-3/TRBV12-4	TRBJ1-2	few	NA
CASSVEEGNYGYTF	TGTGCCAGCAGCGTAGAAGAGGGTAACTATGGCTACACCTTC	TRBV9	TRBJ1-2	NA	NA
CASSDGGGPRSPLHF	TGTGCCAGCAGCGATGGTGGGGGTCCCCGGTCACCCCTCCACTTT	TRBV5-6	TRBJ1-6	NA	NA
CASSLALRRELNTEAFF	TGTGCCAGCAGCTTAGCGCTTAGAAGAGAGTTGAACACTGAAGCTTTCTTT	TRBV7-9	TRBJ1-1	NA	NA
CASSLVSGEADTQYF	TGTGCCAGCAGCTTAGTTTCCGGGGAGGCAGATACGCAGTATTTT	TRBV11-2	TRBJ2-3	NA	NA
CASSGGFEQYF	TGTGCCAGCAGTGGAGGGTTTGAGCAGTACTTC	TRBV12-3/TRBV12-4	TRBJ2-7	once	NA
CSVTLGANTGELFF	TGCAGCGTTACCCTCGGGGCAAACACCGGGGAGCTGTTTTTT	TRBV29-1	TRBJ2-2	once	NA
CASSPPEGSYNEQFF	TGTGCCAGCAGTCCCCCCGAGGGCTCCTACAATGAGCAGTTCTTC	TRBV12-3/TRBV12-4	TRBJ2-1	NA	NA
CASSDVNTEAFF	TGTGCCAGCAGTGACGTGAACACTGAAGCTTTCTTT	TRBV27	TRBJ1-1	NA	NA
CASSEPNSKETQYF	TGTGCCAGCAGCGAACCGAACAGTAAAGAGACCCAGTACTTC	TRBV2	TRBJ2-5	NA	NA
CASSLAGSRDEQFF	TGTGCCAGCAGCTTAGCGGGGAGCAGGGATGAGCAGTTCTTC	TRBV7-9	TRBJ2-1	NA	NA
CASSPGGNEQYF	TGTGCCAGCAGTCCCGGGGGGAACGAGCAGTACTTC	TRBV6-5	TRBJ2-7	few	TRBD2
CASSFGAEQYF	TGCGCCAGCAGCTTTGGGGCCGAGCAGTACTTC	TRBV5-1	TRBJ2-7	NA	NA
CSAPGAGPTYEQYF	TGCAGTGCCCCTGGGGCAGGGCCCACCTACGAGCAGTACTTC	TRBV20-1	TRBJ2-7	NA	NA
CASSLEAGIEQYF	TGTGCCAGCAGCTTAGAGGCAGGGATCGAGCAGTACTTC	TRBV13	TRBJ2-7	NA	NA
CASSITGSGNTIYF	TGTGCCAGCAGCATTACAGGTTCTGGAAACACCATATATTTT	TRBV13	TRBJ1-3	NA	NA
CASSQRLAPPYNEQFF	TGTGCCAGCAGCCAAAGGCTAGCCCCCCCCTACAATGAGCAGTTCTTC	TRBV6-2/TRBV6-3	TRBJ2-1	once	NA
CSAPRKGGLVTDTQYF	TGCAGTGCTCCCCGGAAGGGGGGCCTCGTCACAGATACGCAGTATTTT	TRBV20-1	TRBJ2-3	NA	NA
CASSPQGGPSIGTEAFF	TGTGCCAGCAGCCCCCAGGGGGGTCCCTCAATAGGTACTGAAGCTTTCTTT	TRBV7-6	TRBJ1-1	NA	TRBD1
CASSLKAGGPDTQYF	TGTGCCAGCAGCTTAAAAGCGGGGGGCCCAGATACGCAGTATTTT	TRBV7-6	TRBJ2-3	NA	TRBD2
CASALAAASTDTQYF	TGTGCCAGCGCGTTAGCAGCGGCAAGCACAGATACGCAGTATTTT	TRBV3-1	TRBJ2-3	NA	NA
CATSDLDSSNTGELFF	TGTGCCACCAGTGATTTGGACAGCTCGAACACCGGGGAGCTGTTTTTT	TRBV24-1	TRBJ2-2	NA	NA
CSARVSGLLHF	TGCAGTGCTAGAGTTTCCGGCCTTCTACACTTC	TRBV20-1	TRBJ2-7	once	NA
CASSEGGDTGELFF	TGTGCCAGCAGTGAAGGGGGCGACACCGGGGAGCTGTTTTTT	TRBV25-1	TRBJ2-2	NA	NA
CASSEPGLAGGSPTDTQYF	TGTGCCAGCAGTGAACCGGGACTAGCGGGGGGGTCACCCACAGATACGCAGTATTTT	TRBV2	TRBJ2-3	NA	TRBD2
CASSFGKNSPLHF	TGTGCCAGCAGCTTCGGGAAAAATTCACCCCTCCACTTT	TRBV5-6	TRBJ1-6	NA	NA
CASNRLAGNEQYF	TGTGCCAGCAACCGACTAGCGGGGAACGAGCAGTACTTC	TRBV2	TRBJ2-7	NA	TRBD2
CASSAGQGASNEQFF	TGTGCCAGCAGCGCGGGACAGGGGGCTTCCAATGAGCAGTTCTTC	TRBV7-9	TRBJ2-1	NA	TRBD1
CASYLPAGGPGETQYF	TGTGCCAGCTACCTCCCAGCGGGGGGGCCTGGAGAGACCCAGTACTTC	TRBV2	TRBJ2-5	NA	TRBD2
CASSLVASSQPQHF	TGTGCCAGCAGTTTGGTAGCATCCAGCCAGCCCCAGCATTTT	TRBV12-3/TRBV12-4	TRBJ1-5	once	NA
CSASAPGKDGYTF	TGCAGTGCTTCAGCGCCCGGGAAGGATGGCTACACCTTC	TRBV20-1	TRBJ1-2	NA	NA
CASSLKAGGSTDTQYF	TGTGCCAGCAGTTTAAAAGCGGGGGGAAGCACAGATACGCAGTATTTT	TRBV12-3/TRBV12-4	TRBJ2-3	once	TRBD2
CASSQGLLARTSTDEQFF	TGTGCCAGCAGCCAAGGACTTCTAGCTCGCACGTCGACGGATGAGCAGTTCTTC	TRBV3-1	TRBJ2-1	NA	NA
CASSLGQGNEQFF	TGTGCCAGCAGCTTGGGACAGGGGAATGAGCAGTTCTTC	TRBV7-7	TRBJ2-1	NA	TRBD1
CASSQDTVGQPQHF	TGCGCCAGCAGTCAGGACACCGTGGGGCAGCCCCAGCATTTT	TRBV4-3	TRBJ1-5	NA	NA
CASSLWANEKLFF	TGTGCCAGCAGCTTGTGGGCTAATGAAAAACTGTTTTTT	TRBV5-4	TRBJ1-4	NA	NA
CASRLLSAGGEETQYF	TGTGCCAGCAGGCTCCTCTCAGCGGGGGGAGAAGAGACCCAGTACTTC	TRBV12-3/TRBV12-4	TRBJ2-5	once	TRBD2
CASSFLSSGTVVGEQYF	TGTGCCAGCAGCTTCCTTAGCTCTGGGACAGTGGTGGGAGAGCAGTACTTC	TRBV5-6	TRBJ2-7	NA	TRBD1
CASSQGGQSYEQYF	TGCGCCAGCAGCCAAGGCGGTCAGAGCTACGAGCAGTACTTC	TRBV4-3	TRBJ2-7	NA	NA
CASSPPGLSYEQYF	TGTGCCAGCAGCCCACCCGGATTATCCTACGAGCAGTACTTC	TRBV7-9	TRBJ2-7	NA	NA
CSALSRDKETQYF	TGCAGTGCTTTATCGAGGGACAAAGAGACCCAGTACTTC	TRBV20-1	TRBJ2-5	NA	NA
CASARQTRGEKLFF	TGTGCTAGTGCCAGACAGACCAGGGGGGAAAAACTGTTTTTT	TRBV12-5	TRBJ1-4	NA	TRBD1